The T cell receptor beta chain under discussion was sequenced for a study of T cell changes during pregnancy in multiple sclerosis. Clones were read by immunoSEQ multiplex PCR, and TCRdb kept only the in-frame ones, dropping some. The profile shows some 38,000 clones, 90% to 95% of them singletons. V shed 4 bases and J shed 3 bases, with 12 bases lying between them. The CDR3 extends over 15 amino acids. Germline V gene lookup returns CDR1 SEHNR and CDR2 FQNEAQ (reference sequence). The specimen comprised CD4+ T cells from peripheral blood mononuclear cells, sampled in the third trimester of pregnancy. This sequence joins TRBV7-9 and TRBJ1-4; unclear D gene. The receptor was isolated from a female donor in good health, enrolled as a control in a pregnancy study. The CDR3 reads CASSSDAGPNEKLFF. CDR3 coding DNA: TGTGCCAGCAGCTCTGATGCTGGGCCTAATGAAAAACTGTTTTTT.